A single TCR beta chain is shown here with its context. The antigen is unknown. Germline lookup yields CDR1 MDHEN and CDR2 SYDVKM. The length of the CDR3 is 17 residues. V lost 4 bases to trimming and J lost 2 bases; unmatched junction nucleotides: 9. The data belong to a study of cytomegalovirus exposure and HLA in healthy donors. Whole-study findings and limits: In an earlier analysis, productive rearrangement rates for most beta V segments clustered near 87% or 30%. Per published reports, the classifier diagnosed cytomegalovirus status with high specificity and sensitivity.

PCR involved 60 Vbeta and 13 Jbeta primers. Here immunoSEQ multiplex PCR was the method, and the copy in TCRdb shows in-frame clones only, minus some. The sample contains 65,000 to 80,000 clones, 70% to 85% of which appear only once. The sample comprised PBMCs. The TCR sequence derives from a man in his forties in good health and CMV-seropositive. The chain carries TRBV28 and TRBJ1-3; TRBD1 agrees at 9 bases. The CDR3 reads CASSSTFTGGAGNTIYF. In DNA, the CDR3 is TGTGCCAGCAGTTCCACTTTCACAGGGGGCGCTGGAAACACCATATATTTT.